These 21 T cell receptor beta chains were sequenced from one sample in a study of cytotoxic CD8 clonotypes in ibrutinib-treated CLL. Sequencing used immunoSEQ multiplex PCR; TCRdb keeps in-frame clones, though not all of them. The sample gives 140,000 to 150,000 clones, approximately 80% of which show up once; around 4.9% is in the top ten. The sample in question was PBMCs, obtained after 24 months of ibrutinib treatment. The origin of the receptors is a human donor with chronic lymphocytic leukemia.

In the case of this clone: Distinct nucleotide sequences in the sample also encode this CDR3. The CDR3 DNA reads as TGTGCCAGCAGCCCCGGGGGATACGAGCAGTACTTC. This sequence encodes CASSPGGYEQYF. The J gene is TRBJ2-7, the V gene TRBV7-2; D may be TRBD2 (6 bases). The V gene's germline CDR1 is SGHTA and CDR2 FQGNSA. V was pared by 5 bases and J by 4 bases, with 9 bases between. The CDR3 has 12 amino acids. The entire variable domain, with the rest obtained from reference TRBV7-2 and TRBJ2-7, is as follows: GAGVSQSPSNKVTEKGKDVELRCDPISGHTALYWYRQSLGQGLEFLIYFQGNSAPDKSGLPSDRFSAERTGGSVSTLTIQRTQQEDSAVYLCASSPGGYEQYFGPGTRLTVT.

The CDR3 nucleotides read TGTGCCATCAGGGGCAGGGTGAACACTGAAGCTTTCTTT. Its translation is CAIRGRVNTEAFF. The V call is TRBV10-3, the J call TRBJ1-1; D perhaps matches TRBD1 (5 bases). The CDR3 sequence is 13 residues long. V lost 6 bases and J 0 bases, leaving 8 bases between the germline ends. The V gene's germline CDR1 is ENHRY and CDR2 SYGVKD.

This clone was picked up one time. The V gene is TRBV11-2, the J gene TRBJ2-2, with 7 bases that match TRBD1. Trimming removed 5 bases from V and 1 base from J; junction bases left unmatched: 4. The CDR3 has 15 amino acids. The germline V gene encodes CDR1 SGHAT and CDR2 FQNNGV. Here the CDR3 reads CASSPRTGNTGELFF. The CDR3 DNA reads as TGTGCCAGCAGCCCGCGGACAGGGAACACCGGGGAGCTGTTTTTT.

Here the CDR3 reads CASSFGGRDTDTQYF. The CDR3, as DNA: TGTGCCAGCAGCTTCGGGGGGAGAGACACAGATACGCAGTATTTT. This chain uses TRBV7-3 with TRBJ2-3; 7 bases match TRBD2. The CDR3 covers 15 residues. The V gene end was trimmed by 3 bases and the J gene end by 2 bases; junction bases not matched to a gene: 5. Germline CDR1 and CDR2: SGHTA and FQGTGA. The full variable domain, completed using reference TRBV7-3 and TRBJ2-3, is GAGVSQTPSNKVTEKGKYVELRCDPISGHTALYWYRQSLGQGPEFLIYFQGTGAADDSGLPNDRFFAVRPEGSVSTLKIQRTERGDSAVYLCASSFGGRDTDTQYFGPGTRLTVL.

V is TRBV5-1 and J is TRBJ2-3; unclear D gene. The germline V and J ends were trimmed by 0 bases and 2 bases, with 13 bases remaining between them. The CDR3 totals 16 residues. Germline V gene data show CDR1 as SGHRS and CDR2 as YFSETQ. The CDR3 reads CASSLAAHTDTDTQYF. DNA of the CDR3: TGCGCCAGCAGCTTGGCGGCTCACACAGACACAGATACGCAGTATTTT.

This clone was detected a few times. The V gene is TRBV6-1, the J gene TRBJ1-3; the D is unclear. The germline V and J ends were trimmed by 8 bases and 4 bases, with 12 bases remaining between them. The CDR3 is made up of 13 amino acids. Germline V gene sequence: CDR1 MNHNS, CDR2 SASEGT. For the CDR3, the DNA is TGTGCCAGCTCGAAGACCAGCGGAAACACCATATATTTT. Its protein is CASSKTSGNTIYF.

V and J are TRBV27 and TRBJ2-2, with 7 bases aligning to TRBD1. V was clipped by 1 base and J by 4 bases; unmatched bases: 9. Looked up from germline, CDR1 is MNHEY and CDR2 is SMNVEV (reference sequence). The CDR3 contains 17 residues. The CDR3 DNA reads TGTGCCAGCAGTTTATTGGGCAGGGGGTATGGCACCGGGGAGCTGTTTTTT. Amino acids: CASSLLGRGYGTGELFF.

The V gene is TRBV7-9, the J gene TRBJ1-3; TRBD1 is a possible D gene (6 bases). Per the germline V gene, CDR1 is SEHNR and CDR2 is FQNEAQ (reference sequence). This CDR3 is built from 15 residues. V was clipped by 5 bases and J by 0 bases, with 11 bases between them. The CDR3: CASSPDRISGNTIYF. The CDR3, as DNA: TGTGCCAGCAGCCCTGACAGGATCTCTGGAAACACCATATATTTT.

The chain has TRBV6-6 and TRBJ2-7; 8 bases fit TRBD2. CDR1 and CDR2 from the germline V gene are MNHNY and SVGAGI (reference sequence). This CDR3 spans 14 amino acids. V lost 6 bases, J lost 6 bases, and 10 bases stayed unmatched. The CDR3 nucleotides are TGTGCCAGCAGCCCGGGACTAGTGGTATCCGAGCAGTACTTC. Translating gives CASSPGLVVSEQYF.

This clone came up many times. The rearrangement uses TRBV7-6 and TRBJ1-2, with no clear D. Germline V gene lookup returns CDR1 SGHVS and CDR2 FNYEAQ. The CDR3 runs to 13 residues. Trimming took off 5 bases at V and 2 bases at J, with 9 bases between the two ends. The CDR3 reads CASSLDENYGYTF. The DNA of the CDR3 is TGTGCCAGCAGCCTCGACGAGAACTATGGCTACACCTTC.

On this clone itself: This sample includes further DNA sequences coding for the same CDR3. The chain joins TRBV7-9 to TRBJ2-1, with D uncertain. The V gene's germline CDR1 is SEHNR and CDR2 FQNEAQ (reference sequence). The V and J ends lost 2 bases and 10 bases respectively, with 9 bases between them. The CDR3 consists of 12 residues. The CDR3 is CASSLSGPEQFF. The CDR3 nucleotides are TGTGCCAGCAGCTTATCGGGCCCCGAGCAGTTCTTC.

The chain has TRBV7-9 and TRBJ2-5, with 7 bases identical to TRBD2. CDR1 SEHNR and CDR2 FQNEAQ come from the germline V gene (reference sequence). This CDR3 contains 15 residues. V was clipped by 3 bases and J by 3 bases; unmatched bases: 7. This CDR3 is CASSFGLADKETQYF. The DNA of the CDR3 is TGTGCCAGCAGCTTTGGGCTAGCGGACAAAGAGACCCAGTACTTC.

This chain links TRBV9 with TRBJ2-1; TRBD2 agrees at 12 bases. The CDR3 runs 14 residues. In germline, CDR1 is SGDLS, CDR2 YYNGEE. Losses at the gene ends were 6 bases for V and 7 bases for J; bases not matched to a gene: 5. The CDR3 is CASKGGTSGNEQFF. CDR3 coding DNA: TGTGCCAGCAAGGGTGGGACTAGCGGGAATGAGCAGTTCTTC.

The chain joins TRBV15 to TRBJ2-2, with D unresolved. V was pared by 0 bases and J by 2 bases, with 13 bases between. CDR3 length: 17 residues. Looked up from germline, CDR1 is LNHNV and CDR2 is YYDKDF (reference sequence). DNA for the CDR3: TGTGCCACCAGCAGAGATTATTCGGACGGTAACACCGGGGAGCTGTTTTTT. Translated: CATSRDYSDGNTGELFF.

This clone was detected once. The chain couples TRBV29-1 to TRBJ2-7; perhaps TRBD1 as D (6 bases). V was trimmed by 4 bases and J by 3 bases, leaving 13 bases between them. Germline loops: CDR1 SQVTM, CDR2 ANQGSEA. CDR3 length equals 13 residues. CDR3 coding DNA: TGCAGCGTTGCCCCACAGGGAGACTACGAGCAGTACTTC. Its protein is CSVAPQGDYEQYF.

The rearrangement links TRBV5-1 to TRBJ2-1; D ambiguous. The CDR3 sequence is 14 residues long. Germline loops: CDR1 SGHRS, CDR2 YFSETQ. V was shortened by 3 bases and J by 9 bases, with 16 bases between the two germline ends. Here the CDR3 reads CASSSTGSKGEQFF. For the CDR3, the DNA is TGCGCCAGCAGCTCCACCGGGTCAAAGGGTGAGCAGTTCTTC.

This rearrangement joins TRBV10-3 to TRBJ1-1, with 9 bases matching TRBD1. Germline CDR1 reads ENHRY; CDR2 reads SYGVKD. V gave up 6 bases and J gave up 5 bases; unmatched junction bases: 7. The CDR3 is 14 residues long. For the CDR3, the DNA is TGTGCCATCAGCCGGGACAGGGATATAACTGAAGCTTTCTTT. This gives the protein CAISRDRDITEAFF.

The J gene is TRBJ2-3, the V gene TRBV7-3, with D tentatively TRBD2 (5 bases). CDR3 length: 13 amino acids. V lost 3 bases, J lost 5 bases, and 9 bases lay in between. The germline gives CDR1 SGHTA, CDR2 FQGTGA. The CDR3 loop is CASSFGIKDTQYF. CDR3 coding DNA: TGTGCCAGCAGCTTCGGGATCAAAGATACGCAGTATTTT.

This chain links TRBV27 with TRBJ2-5; TRBD1 is a possible D gene (5 bases). This CDR3 comprises 16 residues. Per germline, CDR1 MNHEY and CDR2 SMNVEV (reference sequence). V lost 0 bases and J 2 bases, leaving 13 bases between the germline ends. In DNA, the CDR3 is TGTGCCAGCAGTTTATCGCCCCAGGGCCTTCAAGAGACCCAGTACTTC. As protein: CASSLSPQGLQETQYF.

A few counts support this clone. V and J are TRBV4-3 and TRBJ2-1; the D call may be TRBD1 or TRBD2 (5 bases each). The V gene lost 3 bases and the J gene lost 8 bases, with 17 bases spanning the gap. The CDR3 consists of 15 residues. Germline-derived CDR1 and CDR2 are LGHNA and YSLEER. This CDR3 reads CASSQGGTHLDEQFF. CDR3 sequence (DNA): TGCGCCAGCAGCCAGGGTGGGACCCACTTAGATGAGCAGTTCTTC.

This rearrangement joins TRBV25-1 to TRBJ2-5; D is perhaps TRBD2 (5 bases). V was pared by 3 bases and J by 0 bases, with 17 bases between. CDR3 size: 17 residues. Germline-derived CDR1 and CDR2 are MGHDK and SYGVNS. CDR3 sequence (DNA): TGTGCCAGCAGTGACCCCCCCCGGCGCGGGTACCAAGAGACCCAGTACTTC. This translates into CASSDPPRRGYQETQYF.